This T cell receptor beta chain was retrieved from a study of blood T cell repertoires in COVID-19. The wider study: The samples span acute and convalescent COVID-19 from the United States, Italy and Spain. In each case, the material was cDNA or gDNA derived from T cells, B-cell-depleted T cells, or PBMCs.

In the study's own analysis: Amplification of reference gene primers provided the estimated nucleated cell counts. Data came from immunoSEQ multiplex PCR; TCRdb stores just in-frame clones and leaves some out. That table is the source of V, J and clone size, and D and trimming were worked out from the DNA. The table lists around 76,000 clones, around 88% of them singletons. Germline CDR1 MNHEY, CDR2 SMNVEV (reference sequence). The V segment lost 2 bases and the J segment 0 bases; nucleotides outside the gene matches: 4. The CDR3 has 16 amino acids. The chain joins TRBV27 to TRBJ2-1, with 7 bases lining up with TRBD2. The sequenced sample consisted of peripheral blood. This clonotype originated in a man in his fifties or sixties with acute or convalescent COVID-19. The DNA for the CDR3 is TGTGCCAGCAGTTTACGGGACTACTACTCCTACAATGAGCAGTTCTTC. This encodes CASSLRDYYSYNEQFF.